Listed here are 9 T cell receptor beta chains from one sample, sequenced in a study of low-dose radiotherapy and immunotherapy resistance in tumors. Gene-specific TRAV and TRBV primers were used for first-strand cDNA, covering alpha and beta chains. Over roughly 20 PCR cycles, TCRs were amplified from a constant-region primer and V-primer adapter. Each CDR3 protein is one row after TCRdb ran MiXCR on the reads. The top ten hold about 1.5% of the sample, which has about 9,800 distinct CDR3 sequences, around 72% seen once. These receptors were obtained from a human donor with advanced metastatic prostate, ovarian, gallbladder or colorectal cancer (not recorded which). This table probably holds off-target reads from a library built for another chain.

The chain recombines TRBV5-6 with TRBJ1-6, with D possibly being TRBD1 (6 bases). This CDR3 is 17 amino acids long. CDR1 and CDR2 (germline): SGHDT, YYEEEE. With 3 bases removed from V and 0 bases from J, the gap between germline ends came to 13 bases. As DNA, the CDR3 is TGTGCCAGCAGCTGGGGGGCGGCGAGCTCCTATAATTCACCCCTCCACTTT. Encoded protein: CASSWGAASSYNSPLHF. The complete variable domain, with remaining parts taken from reference TRBV5-6 and TRBJ1-6, reads DAGVTQSPTHLIKTRGQQVTLRCSPKSGHDTVSWYQQALGQGPQFIFQYYEEEERQRGNFPDRFSGHQFPNYSSELNVNALLLGDSALYLCASSWGAASSYNSPLHFGNGTRLTVT.

V and J are TRBV20-1 and TRBJ2-3; 15 nucleotides match TRBD2. This CDR3 is 17 amino acids long. CDR1 is DFQATT, CDR2 SNEGSKA, per germline (reference sequence). V was clipped by 3 bases and J by 0 bases; unmatched bases: 4. This CDR3 is CSASRTSGRASTDTQYF. The CDR3 DNA is TGCAGTGCTAGCCGGACTAGCGGGAGGGCTAGCACAGATACGCAGTATTTT.

In this sample, this clonotype turned up a few times. The rearrangement joins TRBV2 to TRBJ2-7; TRBD1 matches 9 bases. V gave up 1 base and J gave up 11 bases; unmatched junction bases: 15. The germline CDR1 and CDR2 sequences are SNHLY and FYNNEI. The CDR3 runs 16 residues. CDR3 amino acids: CASSEGDRVLVNREYF. CDR3 nucleotides: TGTGCCAGCAGTGAAGGGGACAGGGTTCTTGTTAACCGGGAGTACTTC.

This chain connects TRBV20-1 to TRBJ1-5, with D unclear. V dropped 1 base and J dropped 4 bases, with 14 bases sitting between them. The germline V gene has CDR1 DFQATT and CDR2 SNEGSKA (reference sequence). The CDR3 extends over 15 amino acids. The CDR3 protein is CSARVGGFGNQPQHF. CDR3 bases: TGCAGTGCTAGAGTCGGCGGGTTTGGTAATCAGCCCCAGCATTTT.

This clonotype was detected only a few times. J is TRBJ2-7 and V is TRBV9, with D perhaps matching TRBD1 (5 bases). The CDR3 has 14 residues. V was trimmed by 0 bases and J by 3 bases, leaving 10 bases between them. CDR1 is SGDLS and CDR2 is YYNGEE in the germline V gene. The CDR3 nucleotides read TGTGCCAGCAGCGTAGCCCAGGGAAACTACGAGCAGTACTTC. Its translation is CASSVAQGNYEQYF.

The chain couples TRBV9 to TRBJ2-2; D is possibly TRBD1 (5 bases). Germline-derived CDR1 and CDR2 are SGDLS and YYNGEE. The germline V and J ends were trimmed by 1 base and 0 bases, with 10 bases remaining between them. The CDR3 is 16 residues long. In nucleotides, the CDR3 is TGTGCCAGCAGCGTACTTGGGGCAACGAACACCGGGGAGCTGTTTTTT. It encodes CASSVLGATNTGELFF. Full variable domain (missing parts from reference TRBV9 and TRBJ2-2): DSGVTQTPKHLITATGQRVTLRCSPRSGDLSVYWYQQSLDQGLQFLIQYYNGEERAKGNILERFSAQQFPDLHSELNLSSLELGDSALYFCASSVLGATNTGELFFGEGSRLTVL.

This clonotype was counted only a few times. CDR3 region: CASSYSGQGEAFF. The DNA for the CDR3 is TGTGCCAGCAGTTACTCGGGGCAGGGTGAAGCTTTCTTT. V usage is TRBV6-5 and J usage is TRBJ1-1; weak D call: TRBD1 (5 bases). The CDR3 extends over 13 amino acids. Trimming shortened V by 0 bases and J by 7 bases, and 9 bases separated the two germline ends. The germline gives CDR1 MNHEY, CDR2 SVGAGI.

The CDR3 DNA reads TGCGCCAGCAGTCCAGAGACTAATGAAAAACTGTTTTTT. It specifies CASSPETNEKLFF. The chain has TRBV5-1 and TRBJ1-4; the D is unclear. The V end lost 5 bases, the J end lost 2 bases, and 7 bases lay between the germline ends. The CDR3 extends over 13 amino acids. Germline V gene data show CDR1 as SGHRS and CDR2 as YFSETQ.

The rearrangement links TRBV5-4 to TRBJ1-2, with 7 bases fitting TRBD1. The V gene's germline CDR1 is SGHNT and CDR2 YYREEE (reference sequence). The CDR3 is 15 residues long. J gave up 6 bases and V 3 bases, and 11 bases lay outside the gene matches. The CDR3 loop is CASSSDHRGLNGYTF. CDR3 nucleotide sequence: TGTGCCAGCAGCTCGGACCACAGGGGCCTCAATGGCTACACCTTC.